Listed below are T cell receptor beta chains from one sample, sequenced in a study of identical twins. TCRdb re-derived calls from the 5' RACE reads in MiXCR, one entry per CDR3 protein. Found here are 550,000 to 700,000 distinct CDR3 sequences, roughly 9.5% of them singletons; the top ten hold 2.5% to 3.5%. These data were also filed under a second study, of yellow fever vaccine responses in identical twins.

Sequenced material: PBMCs. The receptors come from a woman younger than 35 in good health. Both conserved end residues are part of each CDR3. A D gene is named only where the DNA matches it firmly. Not all rows give a size; the values are once, few, many and, for expanded clones, a class.

size	D	V	J	CDR3	DNA
few	NA	TRBV7-3	TRBJ2-2	CASSLFSGELFF	TGTGCCAGCAGCTTATTTTCCGGGGAGCTGTTTTTT
many	NA	TRBV5-4	TRBJ2-7	CASSLTWTGTYEQYF	TGTGCCAGCAGCCTAACATGGACGGGAACCTACGAGCAGTACTTC
many	NA	TRBV7-2	TRBJ2-3	CASSLGHRTDTQYF	TGTGCCAGCAGCTTAGGACACCGCACAGATACGCAGTATTTT
many	NA	TRBV15	TRBJ2-3	CATSRGGMTTDTQYF	TGTGCCACCAGCAGGGGCGGGATGACCACAGATACGCAGTATTTT
many	NA	TRBV5-5	TRBJ1-1	CASSPPPMNTEAFF	TGTGCCAGCAGCCCCCCTCCTATGAACACTGAAGCTTTCTTT
many	NA	TRBV6-6	TRBJ1-5	CASNRQPQHF	TGTGCCAGCAACAGGCAGCCCCAGCATTTT
many	NA	TRBV6-2/TRBV6-3	TRBJ2-7	CASFVRVGEQYF	TGTGCCAGCTTCGTCAGGGTAGGCGAGCAGTACTTC
many	NA	TRBV15	TRBJ2-7	CATSRDRTLYEQYF	TGTGCCACCAGCAGAGATCGTACCTTATACGAGCAGTACTTC
NA	NA	TRBV7-9	TRBJ2-7	CASSLVPSASYEQYF	TGTGCCAGCAGCTTAGTACCTTCCGCGTCCTACGAGCAGTACTTC
NA	NA	TRBV7-2	TRBJ2-5	CASSPASSNPYQETQYF	TGTGCCAGCAGCCCAGCCTCTAGCAACCCGTACCAAGAGACCCAGTACTTC
NA	NA	TRBV15	TRBJ2-7	CATSSGYYEQYF	TGTGCCACCAGCAGCGGATACTACGAGCAGTACTTC
many	TRBD1	TRBV4-2	TRBJ2-1	CASSQGQGSYNEQFF	TGTGCCAGCAGCCAAGGACAGGGCTCCTACAATGAGCAGTTCTTC
few	TRBD2	TRBV7-9	TRBJ2-7	CASGTSGSLTYEQYF	TGTGCCAGCGGGACTAGCGGGAGCCTTACCTACGAGCAGTACTTC
many	NA	TRBV7-2	TRBJ2-7	CASSPGNREPYF	TGTGCCAGCAGCCCCGGAAATCGGGAGCCGTACTTC
many	NA	TRBV12-3/TRBV12-4	TRBJ2-3	CASRISRSTDTQYF	TGTGCCAGCAGAATATCACGGAGCACAGATACGCAGTATTTT
NA	TRBD2	TRBV19	TRBJ2-2	CASKFLAGGNTGELFF	TGTGCCAGCAAGTTCCTAGCGGGAGGGAACACCGGGGAGCTGTTTTTT
many	NA	TRBV5-4	TRBJ2-1	CASSKQDRSYNEQFF	TGTGCCAGCAGCAAACAGGACCGCTCCTACAATGAGCAGTTCTTC
NA	TRBD1	TRBV9	TRBJ2-1	CASSAGGNYNEQFF	TGTGCCAGCAGCGCAGGGGGCAACTACAATGAGCAGTTCTTC
few	NA	TRBV7-9	TRBJ2-1	CASSLFGGKSYNEQFF	TGTGCCAGCAGCTTATTTGGCGGAAAGTCCTACAATGAGCAGTTCTTC
few	TRBD2	TRBV14	TRBJ2-1	CASSQVAGARYNEQFF	TGTGCCAGCAGCCAAGTAGCGGGGGCTCGCTACAATGAGCAGTTCTTC
once	NA	TRBV12-5	TRBJ2-2	CASGLGEEAGELFF	TGTGCTAGTGGTTTGGGTGAAGAGGCCGGGGAGCTGTTTTTT
NA	TRBD1	TRBV4-1	TRBJ1-3	CASSQSGTGGSGTIYF	TGCGCCAGCAGCCAATCCGGGACAGGGGGATCGGGCACCATATATTTT
few	TRBD2	TRBV11-1	TRBJ2-5	CASSQGRLAFMETQYF	TGTGCCAGCAGCCAAGGGCGACTAGCGTTTATGGAGACCCAGTACTTC
NA	NA	TRBV7-8	TRBJ2-7	CATTPLSSYEQHF	TGTGCCACCACTCCCCTTAGCTCCTACGAGCAGCACTTC
NA	TRBD1	TRBV7-9	TRBJ1-1	CASGNRDSENTEAFF	TGTGCCAGCGGGAACCGGGACAGCGAGAACACTGAAGCTTTCTTT
many	NA	TRBV12-3/TRBV12-4	TRBJ2-5	CASRYRIQETQYF	TGTGCCAGCAGATATCGAATTCAAGAGACCCAGTACTTC
NA	NA	TRBV7-3	TRBJ2-1	CASSLILGNEQFF	TGTGCCAGCAGCTTAATTTTGGGTAATGAGCAGTTCTTC
NA	TRBD2	TRBV7-3	TRBJ2-1	CASSPGGERGYNEQFF	TGTGCCAGCAGCCCCGGTGGGGAGCGGGGCTACAATGAGCAGTTCTTC
many	NA	TRBV7-2	TRBJ2-3	CASSLITDTQYF	TGTGCCAGCAGCTTAATCACAGATACGCAGTATTTT
many	TRBD1	TRBV15	TRBJ2-7	CATSTLNPGQITYEQYF	TGTGCCACCAGCACTTTGAACCCGGGACAGATAACCTACGAGCAGTACTTC
NA	NA	TRBV28	TRBJ2-3	CASSGSATTDTQYF	TGTGCCAGCAGTGGTAGCGCTACCACAGATACGCAGTATTTT
many	NA	TRBV6-2/TRBV6-3	TRBJ1-1	CASSSQGSTEAFF	TGTGCCAGCAGTTCACAGGGTTCCACTGAAGCTTTCTTT
NA	NA	TRBV6-5	TRBJ1-5	CASSYRADQPQHF	TGTGCCAGCAGTTACAGGGCCGATCAGCCCCAGCATTTT
few	TRBD1	TRBV20-1	TRBJ1-1	CSGQGRNTEAFF	TGCAGTGGACAGGGGAGGAACACTGAAGCTTTCTTT
few	NA	TRBV15	TRBJ2-7	CATSSFTGFLTSYEQYF	TGTGCCACCAGCAGTTTCACAGGGTTTCTAACCTCCTACGAGCAGTACTTC
many	TRBD1	TRBV4-3	TRBJ2-2	CASSRQWGQGSSGELFF	TGCGCCAGCAGCAGGCAGTGGGGACAGGGGTCTTCCGGGGAGCTGTTTTTT
few	TRBD2	TRBV29-1	TRBJ2-1	CSVEGGLDRYNEQFF	TGCAGCGTTGAAGGTGGACTAGATCGCTACAATGAGCAGTTCTTC
few	TRBD2	TRBV4-1	TRBJ2-3	CASSQFLAGDTQYF	TGCGCCAGCAGCCAATTCCTAGCGGGAGATACGCAGTATTTT
NA	NA	TRBV27	TRBJ2-1	CASSTTADFAYNEQFF	TGTGCCAGCTCCACCACGGCCGACTTCGCCTACAATGAGCAGTTCTTC
NA	NA	TRBV6-2/TRBV6-3	TRBJ2-1	CASSYSSPGYSYNEQFF	TGTGCCAGCAGTTACTCGTCTCCGGGATACTCCTACAATGAGCAGTTCTTC
few	NA	TRBV20-1	TRBJ2-5	CSASLGEPGTQYF	TGCAGTGCTAGCCTCGGCGAGCCGGGGACCCAGTACTTC
few	TRBD2	TRBV11-1	TRBJ2-1	CASSLAPRTSGRDNEQFF	TGTGCCAGCAGCTTAGCTCCAAGGACTAGCGGGAGGGACAATGAGCAGTTCTTC
few	TRBD2	TRBV20-1	TRBJ2-5	CSARLAGVPQETQYF	TGCAGTGCCAGACTAGCGGGGGTTCCCCAAGAGACCCAGTACTTC
many	TRBD2	TRBV5-1	TRBJ2-1	CASSLAFRTSEGFEQFF	TGCGCCAGCAGCTTGGCTTTTCGGACTAGCGAAGGTTTTGAGCAGTTCTTC
NA	NA	TRBV12-3/TRBV12-4	TRBJ2-3	CASRMGGSTNTDTQYF	TGTGCCAGCAGGATGGGAGGCAGCACCAACACAGATACGCAGTATTTT
NA	NA	TRBV12-3/TRBV12-4	TRBJ1-2	CASTSGTVRYGYTF	TGTGCCAGCACCTCCGGGACGGTGAGGTATGGCTACACCTTC
NA	NA	TRBV5-1	TRBJ1-2	CASSSSGVNYGYTF	TGCGCCAGCAGCTCGAGCGGGGTTAACTATGGCTACACCTTC
NA	NA	TRBV20-1	TRBJ1-3	CSAKGHPSSGNTIYF	TGCAGTGCTAAAGGACACCCTAGTTCTGGAAACACCATATATTTT
NA	TRBD2	TRBV6-2/TRBV6-3	TRBJ2-5	CASSRATSGGQETQYF	TGTGCCAGCAGTCGAGCCACTAGCGGAGGGCAAGAGACCCAGTACTTC
few	NA	TRBV20-1	TRBJ2-5	CSASQGYQETQYF	TGCAGTGCTAGTCAGGGGTACCAAGAGACCCAGTACTTC
few	NA	TRBV12-3/TRBV12-4	TRBJ1-4	CASSLAGIPTNEKLFF	TGTGCCAGCAGTTTAGCAGGGATACCAACTAATGAAAAACTGTTTTTT